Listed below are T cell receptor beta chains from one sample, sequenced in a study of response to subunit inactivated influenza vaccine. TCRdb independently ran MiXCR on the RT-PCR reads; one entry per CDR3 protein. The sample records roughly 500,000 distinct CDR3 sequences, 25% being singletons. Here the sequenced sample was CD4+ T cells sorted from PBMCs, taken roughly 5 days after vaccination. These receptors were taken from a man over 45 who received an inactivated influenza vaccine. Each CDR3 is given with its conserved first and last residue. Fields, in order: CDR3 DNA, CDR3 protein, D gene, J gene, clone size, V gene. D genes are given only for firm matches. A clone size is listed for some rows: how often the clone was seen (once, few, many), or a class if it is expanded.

TGTGCCACCAGCAGAGATAGGTTTGGGAATGAGCAGTTCTTC,CATSRDRFGNEQFF,.,TRBJ2-1,.,TRBV15
TGCGCCAGCAGCCTAGAGCCAGGTACTACCACCGGGGAGCTGTTTTTT,CASSLEPGTTTGELFF,.,TRBJ2-2,few,TRBV4-1
TGCGCCAGCAGCCCGTCGCCCACAGGTGCGGTTACGGACTATGGCTACACCTTC,CASSPSPTGAVTDYGYTF,.,TRBJ1-2,few,TRBV4-1
TGCGCCAGCAGCTTGCGTACAGGGTCGGGTACGGAGACCCAGTACTTC,CASSLRTGSGTETQYF,.,TRBJ2-5,few,TRBV5-1
TGCAGTGCTACTTTAGCGGCGAGGGCGCAGTATTTT,CSATLAARAQYF,.,TRBJ2-3,.,TRBV20-1
TGTGCCAGCAGTTTTTCGGGACTAGGGGATTCCTACGAGCAGTACTTC,CASSFSGLGDSYEQYF,TRBD2,TRBJ2-7,few,TRBV28
TGCGCCAGCAGCGTCAGGGGATCTGGGGCCAACGTCCTGACTTTC,CASSVRGSGANVLTF,.,TRBJ2-6,few,TRBV5-1
TGTGCCAGCAGTTACGCGAGACTAGCGGATTACGAGCAGTACTTC,CASSYARLADYEQYF,TRBD2,TRBJ2-7,.,TRBV6-5
TGCAGCGTTGAAGATCATCGGGGCTACACCTTC,CSVEDHRGYTF,.,TRBJ1-2,few,TRBV29-1
TGTGCCAGCAGCTTTCGGGGGACCTACAATGAGCAGTTCTTC,CASSFRGTYNEQFF,.,TRBJ2-1,.,TRBV7-9
TGTGCCAGCAGCTTAACCGGGATAGGGGAAAAACTGTTTTTT,CASSLTGIGEKLFF,.,TRBJ1-4,few,TRBV7-2
TGCGCCAGCAGTGGGAGCGGCCCCGGGCCAGATACGCAGTATTTT,CASSGSGPGPDTQYF,.,TRBJ2-3,few,TRBV5-1
TGTGCCAGCAGCTTAGTTAGCGGGGGTAGCAATGAGCAGTTCTTC,CASSLVSGGSNEQFF,TRBD2,TRBJ2-1,.,TRBV11-2
TGTGCCATCACGGCTAGCGGGAGGAATGAGCAGTTCTTC,CAITASGRNEQFF,TRBD2,TRBJ2-1,.,TRBV10-3
TGTGCCACCAGTGATCTCAGGACTAGCGGGGGGCATGGAGATACGCAGTATTTT,CATSDLRTSGGHGDTQYF,TRBD2,TRBJ2-3,.,TRBV24-1
TGTGCCAGCAGAGTAGCGGGAGAGGTGAATACGCAGTATTTT,CASRVAGEVNTQYF,TRBD2,TRBJ2-3,few,TRBV6-1
TGTGCCACCAGTGATCCTAGCTCGAACACCGGGGAGCTGTTTTTT,CATSDPSSNTGELFF,.,TRBJ2-2,.,TRBV24-1
TGTGCCACCAGCAGAGTCGCGGGAGGGCCCTTGAATGAGCAGTTCTTC,CATSRVAGGPLNEQFF,TRBD2,TRBJ2-1,many,TRBV15
TGTGCCAGCAGGGACAGGGGGATTCAGCCCCAGCATTTT,CASRDRGIQPQHF,TRBD1,TRBJ1-5,few,TRBV6-2/TRBV6-3
TGTGCCAGCAGTGAATGGGGACAGTCTAATTCACCCCTCCACTTT,CASSEWGQSNSPLHF,TRBD1,TRBJ1-6,.,TRBV25-1
TGTGCCAGCAGCCGGGGACAGGGGGCGGACATTCAGTACTTC,CASSRGQGADIQYF,TRBD1,TRBJ2-4,.,TRBV7-3
TGTGCCAGCAGCTTATCCGGGGGCGCAGAAAAACTGTTTTTT,CASSLSGGAEKLFF,.,TRBJ1-4,few,TRBV7-2